A selection of T cell receptor beta chains follows, all from one sample in a study of CD8 T cells in Susac syndrome. TCRdb used MiXCR to reprocess the immunoSEQ multiplex PCR reads, holding one entry per CDR3 protein. This table holds more than 150,000 distinct CDR3 sequences, just over 90% found once. Sequencing was done on a sample of CD4+ T cells from PBMCs. Receptors originate from a human donor in good health. Both conserved end residues are part of each CDR3. The D gene is left open where the match is weak. Only part of the rows carry a size: once, few, many, or a class if the clone is expanded.

v_gene,j_gene,d_gene,abundance,CDR3nt,CDR3aa
TRBV7-2,TRBJ2-4,NA,NA,TGTGCCAGCAGCTTAGATGCCGGGGTCCGGAACATTCAGTACTTC,CASSLDAGVRNIQYF
TRBV6-4,TRBJ2-2,TRBD2,NA,TGTGCCAGCAGTGACTCGACTCTAGGGACTAGCGGGACGAACACCGGGGAGCTGTTTTTT,CASSDSTLGTSGTNTGELFF
TRBV18,TRBJ2-5,NA,NA,TGTGCCAGCTCACCAAAGAGCGGAGAGACCCAGTACTTC,CASSPKSGETQYF
TRBV7-8,TRBJ2-5,TRBD2,few,TGTGCCAGCAGCTTTGGACTAGCCGGGGAGACCCAGTACTTC,CASSFGLAGETQYF
TRBV2,TRBJ1-2,NA,once,TGTGCCAGCAGTGGGACCTATGGCTACACCTTC,CASSGTYGYTF
TRBV3-1,TRBJ1-6,TRBD1,NA,TGTGCCAGCAGCCAAGTGACAGGGCAATCACCCCTCCACTTT,CASSQVTGQSPLHF
TRBV29-1,TRBJ2-4,NA,once,TGCAGCGTTGAAGATCGGGACAAAAACATTCAGTACTTC,CSVEDRDKNIQYF
TRBV5-1,TRBJ2-7,NA,NA,TGCGCCAGCAGCTTGACACCCGCTCCCTACGAGCAGTACTTC,CASSLTPAPYEQYF
TRBV30,TRBJ2-6,TRBD1,once,TGTGCCCACCGAAGGGGGCGAGGCTTGACTGGGGCCAACGTCCTGACTTTC,CAHRRGRGLTGANVLTF
TRBV3-1,TRBJ2-6,NA,NA,TGTGCCAGCAGCCAAGGTTTAGGGGAGGCTGGGGCCAACGTCCTGACTTTC,CASSQGLGEAGANVLTF
TRBV2,TRBJ2-5,NA,once,TGTGCCAGCAGTGAAGTCAGCTCTGAAGAGACCCAGTACTTC,CASSEVSSEETQYF
TRBV7-2,TRBJ2-5,NA,NA,TGTGCCAGCAGCTTAGCGGGGGCTGGAGGGGGGGCGGCAGAGACCCAGTACTTC,CASSLAGAGGGAAETQYF
TRBV19,TRBJ1-5,NA,NA,TGTGCCAGTACCCCCGATCAGGGTGGCAATCAGCCCCAGCATTTT,CASTPDQGGNQPQHF
TRBV7-9,TRBJ1-6,NA,NA,TGTGCCAGCAGCTGGGACCTCGCGGGGGCAGGTAATTCACCCCTCCACTTT,CASSWDLAGAGNSPLHF
TRBV5-8,TRBJ2-2,NA,NA,TGTGCCAGCAGCTTGGAGGCCGGGGGCGGCAGGGAGCTGTTTTTT,CASSLEAGGGRELFF
TRBV6-5,TRBJ2-2,NA,NA,TGTGCCAGCAGTTACTCGATGGCTTCAGACTTGAACACCGGGGAGCTGTTTTTT,CASSYSMASDLNTGELFF
TRBV7-9,TRBJ1-2,NA,NA,TGTGCCAGCAGCCCCTCGTCGGGGGCAAACTATGGCTACACCTTC,CASSPSSGANYGYTF
TRBV12-5,TRBJ1-1,NA,NA,TGTGCTAGTGGTTTACGAGGGCTATCCACTGAAGCTTTCTTT,CASGLRGLSTEAFF
TRBV20-1,TRBJ1-4,NA,few,TGCAGTGCTAGTGAGGCAGGGAGGCCGGAAAAACTGTTTTTT,CSASEAGRPEKLFF
TRBV2,TRBJ1-3,NA,NA,TGTGCCAGCAGTTCCCGTAGGACGTCCGGAAACACCATATATTTT,CASSSRRTSGNTIYF
TRBV3-1,TRBJ1-2,NA,NA,TGTGCCAGCAGCGAGTCAGGCCTGTGGGATGGCTACACCTTC,CASSESGLWDGYTF
TRBV4-1,TRBJ2-1,TRBD1,NA,TGCGCCAGCAGCCGAGGACAGGGGGCCTCACATGAGCAGTTCTTC,CASSRGQGASHEQFF
TRBV7-9,TRBJ2-7,TRBD1,NA,TGTGCCAGCAGCTTGACAGGGTTCTACGAGCAGTACTTC,CASSLTGFYEQYF
TRBV30,TRBJ2-7,NA,NA,TGTGCCTGGAGTGTACGGCAGGGGCAGTACTTC,CAWSVRQGQYF
TRBV9,TRBJ1-4,NA,NA,TGTGCCAGCAGCGTAGGGGCGGACATTAATGAAAAACTGTTTTTT,CASSVGADINEKLFF
TRBV20-1,TRBJ2-2,NA,NA,TGCAGTGTCCACGCCACAGGGTCCGGGGAGCTGTTTTTT,CSVHATGSGELFF
TRBV5-8,TRBJ2-3,NA,NA,TGTGCCAGCAGTTTCGGCGGGTTGGCAGATACGCAGTATTTT,CASSFGGLADTQYF
TRBV14,TRBJ1-2,NA,NA,TGTGCCAGCAGCCAAGAGAGGGTTGGGGGCTACACCTTC,CASSQERVGGYTF
TRBV20-1,TRBJ1-1,NA,few,TGCAGTGCTCCCCGAGCTTTCTTT,CSAPRAFF